These T cell receptor beta chains were read from a single sample in a study of T-cell reconstitution after alpha-beta-depleted transplantation in children. MiXCR, applied by TCRdb to the PCR reads, yields one record per CDR3 protein. The sample gives about 600,000 distinct CDR3 sequences, about 11% of which show up once; 4% to 5% is in the top ten. This specimen was PBMCs from the stem cell graft donor, taken from the stem cell graft. These receptors were obtained from a human donor who donated a stem cell graft to a child with acute myeloid leukemia. Each CDR3 is given with its conserved first and last residue.

V | CDR3
TRBV10-3 | CAIRTGTGGFEQYF
TRBV5-1 | CASSFASGSTGELFF
TRBV6-5 | CASRYGYGYTF
TRBV7-2 | CASSSDSGRYNEQFF
TRBV30 | CAFPRDNYGYTF
TRBV30 | CAWSRGLGQFF
TRBV7-6 | CASSFDPSTYNEQFF
TRBV7-2 | CASSYRTSGAVGF
TRBV28 | CASSSGFSTDTQYF
TRBV29-1 | CSVLGTSGSISYNEQFF
TRBV29-1 | CSVEYRADGYTF
TRBV12-3/TRBV12-4 | CASSLRAGGAEQFF
TRBV12-3/TRBV12-4 | CASSWDQREIPHEQYF
TRBV6-2/TRBV6-3 | CASSFINPDQPQHF
TRBV5-1 | CASSPPGTGGYNEQFF
TRBV4-3 | CASSQDTGAAETQYF
TRBV24-1 | CATSDLGPGLAGEEAQYF
TRBV20-1 | CSARGSPSNQPQHF
TRBV5-6 | CASSEGAFF
TRBV20-1 | CSARLSGPSTDTQYF
TRBV6-1 | CASKRTGDSYEQYF
TRBV7-9 | CASSGLAGALHTQYF
TRBV6-5 | CASSYSTAGRFEQFF
TRBV29-1 | CSVGQGFNTEAFF
TRBV7-2 | CASSLVGRGRNQETQYF
TRBV7-2 | CASTLAGVRGEQYF
TRBV4-1 | CASSRQGAYNEQFF
TRBV12-3/TRBV12-4 | CASSLGQNTEAFF
TRBV6-2/TRBV6-3 | CASRRLPLETQYF
TRBV20-1 | CSARVPSGYSYNEQFF
TRBV7-9 | CASSLDRAQGNDF
TRBV27 | CASSFSGRYINEQFF
TRBV29-1 | CSAGGFGVGNTIYF
TRBV30 | CACPRSSYNEQFF
TRBV18 | CASSREGAYNEQFF
TRBV20-1 | CSASISGRSSYEQYF
TRBV12-3/TRBV12-4 | CASSLAVGQPQHF
TRBV12-3/TRBV12-4 | CASSSQQGELEKLFF
TRBV6-1 | CASSEGIIATQPQHF
TRBV7-3 | CASSLGRGRSEQFF
TRBV18 | CASSPDRVSQAFF
TRBV25-1 | CASSEGEKLFF
TRBV7-3 | CASSLIAGVRNTQYF
TRBV29-1 | CSVGQGALRDSGYTF
TRBV20-1 | CSARGRKANYGYTF
TRBV10-3 | CAISEPGEVLGELFF